What follows describes a single T cell receptor (beta chain). The source of the sample is a study of blood T cells in healthy people across ages. A second PCR, run for about 6 to 11 cycles, used a sample-barcoded 5' primer plus a J-beta primer mix. From the 5' RACE reads, TCRdb called clonotypes with MiXCR, one entry per CDR3 protein. The sample lists hundreds of thousands of distinct CDR3 sequences; 56% were seen once. Trimming removed 5 bases at V and 6 bases at J, with 13 bases between. The CDR3 is made up of 13 amino acids. CDR1 is SEHNR and CDR2 is FQNEAQ in the germline V gene (reference sequence).

This sequence originates from a middle-aged man in good health. The chain links TRBV7-9 to TRBJ1-1, with D possibly being TRBD1 (5 bases). The sequenced sample was blood. CDR3: CASSRLGTAEAFF. CDR3 coding DNA: TGTGCCAGCAGCCGACTGGGGACGGCTGAAGCTTTCTTT. The whole variable domain, filled in from reference TRBV7-9 and TRBJ1-1, reads DTGVSQNPRHKITKRGQNVTFRCDPISEHNRLYWYRQTLGQGPEFLTYFQNEAQLEKSRLLSDRFSAERPKGSFSTLEIQRTEQGDSAMYLCASSRLGTAEAFFGQGTRLTVV.